This TCR beta chain stems from a study of cytomegalovirus exposure and HLA in healthy donors. Points on this clone: Its antigen is undetermined.

Germline-derived CDR1 and CDR2 are LGHNT and FRNRAP. CDR3 length: 15 residues. V dropped 3 bases and J dropped 4; count of bases not matched to a gene: 6. The repertoire was sequenced with immunoSEQ multiplex PCR; TCRdb's copy has only in-frame clones and lacks some. The sample holds 70,000 or so clones, about 95% seen once. Study-level results: The study recorded 164 TCR beta chains that were cytomegalovirus-associated.

The sequenced sample consisted of PBMCs. The receptor's source is a young woman in good health and CMV-seropositive. The J gene is TRBJ2-7, the V gene TRBV12-5, with 10 bases lining up with TRBD2. The CDR3, as DNA: TGTGCTAGTGGTTTTTTAGCGGGGGGTCTTTACGAGCAGTACTTC. This translates into CASGFLAGGLYEQYF. Filled out from reference TRBV12-5 and TRBJ2-7, the complete variable domain reads DARVTQTPRHKVTEMGQEVTMRCQPILGHNTVFWYRQTMMQGLELLAYFRNRAPLDDSGMPKDRFSAEMPDATLATLKIQPSEPRDSAVYFCASGFLAGGLYEQYFGPGTRLTVT.